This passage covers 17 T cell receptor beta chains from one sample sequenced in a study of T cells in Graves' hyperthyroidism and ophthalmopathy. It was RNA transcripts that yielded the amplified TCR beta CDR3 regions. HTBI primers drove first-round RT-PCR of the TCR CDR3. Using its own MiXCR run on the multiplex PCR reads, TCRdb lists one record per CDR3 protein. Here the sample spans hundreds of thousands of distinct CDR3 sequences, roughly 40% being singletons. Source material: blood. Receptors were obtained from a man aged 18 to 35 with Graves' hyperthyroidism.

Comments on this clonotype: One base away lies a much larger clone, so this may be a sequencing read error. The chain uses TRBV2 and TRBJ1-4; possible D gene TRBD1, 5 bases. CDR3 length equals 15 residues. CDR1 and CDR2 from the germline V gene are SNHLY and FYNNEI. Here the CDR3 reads CASGLATGLNDKLFF. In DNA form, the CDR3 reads TGTGCCAGCGGTTTGGCGACGGGACTTAATGACAAACTGTTTTTT.

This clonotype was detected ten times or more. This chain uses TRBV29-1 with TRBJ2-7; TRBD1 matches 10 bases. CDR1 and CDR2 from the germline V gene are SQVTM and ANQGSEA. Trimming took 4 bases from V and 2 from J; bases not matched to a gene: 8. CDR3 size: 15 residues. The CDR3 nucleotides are TGCAGCGTTGTTGGGCTGGACAGGGGGACCTACGAGCAGTACTTC. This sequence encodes CSVVGLDRGTYEQYF.

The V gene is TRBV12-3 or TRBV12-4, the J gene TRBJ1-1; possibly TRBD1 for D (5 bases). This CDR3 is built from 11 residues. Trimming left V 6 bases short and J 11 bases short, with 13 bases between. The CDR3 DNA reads TGTGCCAGCAGGGGGGAGGGAGTGGCTTTCTTT. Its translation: CASRGEGVAFF.

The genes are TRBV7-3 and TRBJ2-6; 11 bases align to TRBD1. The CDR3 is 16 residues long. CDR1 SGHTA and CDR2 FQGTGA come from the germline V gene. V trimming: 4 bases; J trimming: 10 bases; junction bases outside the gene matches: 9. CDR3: CASSSGQGAVANVLTF. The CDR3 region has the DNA TGTGCCAGCAGCTCCGGACAGGGGGCGGTGGCGAACGTCCTGACTTTC.

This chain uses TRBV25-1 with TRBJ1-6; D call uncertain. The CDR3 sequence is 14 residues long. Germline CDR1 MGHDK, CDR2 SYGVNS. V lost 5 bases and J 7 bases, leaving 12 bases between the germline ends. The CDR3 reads CASSSVRGNSPLHF. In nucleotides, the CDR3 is TGTGCCAGCAGTTCCGTCAGAGGGAATTCACCCCTCCACTTT.

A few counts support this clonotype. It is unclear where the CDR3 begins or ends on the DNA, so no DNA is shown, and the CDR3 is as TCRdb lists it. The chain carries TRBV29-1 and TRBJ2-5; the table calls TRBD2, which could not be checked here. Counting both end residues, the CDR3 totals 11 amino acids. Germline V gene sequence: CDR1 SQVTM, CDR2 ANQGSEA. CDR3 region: CSVAQGAGGPF.

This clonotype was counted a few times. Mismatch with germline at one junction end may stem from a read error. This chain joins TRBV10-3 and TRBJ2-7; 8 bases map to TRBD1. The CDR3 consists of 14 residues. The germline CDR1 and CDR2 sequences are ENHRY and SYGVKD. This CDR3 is CASSPQGARYEQYF. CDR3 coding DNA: TGTGCCAGCAGTCCGCAGGGGGCGAGATACGAGCAGTACTTC.

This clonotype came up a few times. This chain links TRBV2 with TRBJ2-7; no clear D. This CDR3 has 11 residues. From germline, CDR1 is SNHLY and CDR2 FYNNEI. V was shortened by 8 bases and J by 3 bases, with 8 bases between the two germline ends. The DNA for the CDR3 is TGTGCCAGCCTTCGTGACTACGAGCAGTACTTC. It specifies CASLRDYEQYF.

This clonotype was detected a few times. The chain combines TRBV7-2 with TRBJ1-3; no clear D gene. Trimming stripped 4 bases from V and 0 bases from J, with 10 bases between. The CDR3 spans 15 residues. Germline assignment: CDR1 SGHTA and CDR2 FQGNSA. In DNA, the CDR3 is TGTGCCAGCAGCTCAGTCGCGCGCTCTGGAAACACCATATATTTT. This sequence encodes CASSSVARSGNTIYF.

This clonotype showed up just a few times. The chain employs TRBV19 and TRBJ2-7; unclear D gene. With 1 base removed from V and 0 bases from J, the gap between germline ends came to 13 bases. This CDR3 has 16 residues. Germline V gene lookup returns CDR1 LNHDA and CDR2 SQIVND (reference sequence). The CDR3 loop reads CASSIVGSVSSYEQYF. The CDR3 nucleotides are TGTGCCAGTAGTATAGTTGGCAGCGTCAGCTCCTACGAGCAGTACTTC.

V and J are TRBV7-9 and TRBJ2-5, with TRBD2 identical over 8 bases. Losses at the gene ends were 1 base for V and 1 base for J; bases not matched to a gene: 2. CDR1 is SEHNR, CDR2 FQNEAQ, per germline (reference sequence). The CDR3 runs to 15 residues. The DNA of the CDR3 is TGTGCCAGCAGCTTAGTACTAGCGGTCCAAGAGACCCAGTACTTC. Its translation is CASSLVLAVQETQYF. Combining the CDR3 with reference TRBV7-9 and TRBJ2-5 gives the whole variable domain DTGVSQNPRHKITKRGQNVTFRCDPISEHNRLYWYRQTLGQGPEFLTYFQNEAQLEKSRLLSDRFSAERPKGSFSTLEIQRTEQGDSAMYLCASSLVLAVQETQYFGPGTRLLVL.

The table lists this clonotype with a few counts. CDR3 in DNA: TGTGCCAGCAGACCGGACAGATTAAATTCACCCCTCCACTTT. Residues: CASRPDRLNSPLHF. This chain uses TRBV27 with TRBJ1-6; tentative D call: TRBD1 (6 bases). Trimming removed 6 bases from V and 7 bases from J, with 13 bases in between. This CDR3 spans 14 amino acids. Germline CDR1 MNHEY, CDR2 SMNVEV (reference sequence).

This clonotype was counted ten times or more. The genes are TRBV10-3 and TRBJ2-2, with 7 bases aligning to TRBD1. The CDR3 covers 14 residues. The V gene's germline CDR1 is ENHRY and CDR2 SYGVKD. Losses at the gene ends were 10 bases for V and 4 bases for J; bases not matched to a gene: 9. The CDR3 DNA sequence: TGTGCCACCCTTAGGGACAGATCCACCGGGGAGCTGTTTTTT. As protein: CATLRDRSTGELFF.

CDR3 sequence (DNA): TGTGCCAGCAGCTTAGATGGACAAGGGCCGGAGACCCAGTACTTC. It is translated as CASSLDGQGPETQYF. The chain couples TRBV7-9 to TRBJ2-5, with D maybe TRBD1 (5 bases). V gave up 1 base and J gave up 5 bases, with 14 bases separating them. CDR1 is SEHNR, CDR2 FQNEAQ, per germline (reference sequence). This CDR3 region has 15 residues.

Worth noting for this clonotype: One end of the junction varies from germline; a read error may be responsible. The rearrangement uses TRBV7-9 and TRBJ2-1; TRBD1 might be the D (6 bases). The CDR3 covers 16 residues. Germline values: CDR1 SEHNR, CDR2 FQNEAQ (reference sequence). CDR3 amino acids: CASSSQTGFSYNEQFF. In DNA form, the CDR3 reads TGCGCCAGCAGCTCCCAAACAGGGTTCTCCTACAATGAGCAGTTCTTC.

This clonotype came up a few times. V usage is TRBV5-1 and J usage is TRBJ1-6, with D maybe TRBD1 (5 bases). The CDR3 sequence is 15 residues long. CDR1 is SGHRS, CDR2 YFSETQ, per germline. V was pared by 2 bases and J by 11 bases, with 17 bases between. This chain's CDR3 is CASSLAGGDGAPLHF. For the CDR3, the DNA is TGCGCCAGCAGCTTAGCTGGGGGAGATGGGGCACCCCTCCACTTT.

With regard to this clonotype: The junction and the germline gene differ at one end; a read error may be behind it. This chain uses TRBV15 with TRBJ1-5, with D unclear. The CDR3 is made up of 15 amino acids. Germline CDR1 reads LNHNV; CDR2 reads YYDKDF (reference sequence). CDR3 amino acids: CATRREGSGNQPQHF. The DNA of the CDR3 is TGTGCCACCAGAAGAGAAGGGTCTGGCAATCAGCCCCAGCATTTT.